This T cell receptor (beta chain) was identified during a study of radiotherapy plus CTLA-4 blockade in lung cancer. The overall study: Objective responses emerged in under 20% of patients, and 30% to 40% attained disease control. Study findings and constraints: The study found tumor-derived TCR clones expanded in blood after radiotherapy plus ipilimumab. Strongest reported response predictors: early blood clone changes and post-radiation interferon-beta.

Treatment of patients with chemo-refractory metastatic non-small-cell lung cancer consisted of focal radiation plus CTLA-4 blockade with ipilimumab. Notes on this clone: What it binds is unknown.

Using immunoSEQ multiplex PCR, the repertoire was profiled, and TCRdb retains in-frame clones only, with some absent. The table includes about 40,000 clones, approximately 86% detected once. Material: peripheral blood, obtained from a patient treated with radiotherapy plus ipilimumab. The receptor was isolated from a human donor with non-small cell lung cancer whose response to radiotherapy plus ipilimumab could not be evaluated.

CDR3 amino acids: CASSPFDSSVSNEQFF. The CDR3 DNA reads TGTGCCAGCAGCCCTTTTGATAGCTCAGTCTCGAATGAGCAGTTCTTC. This chain connects TRBV28 to TRBJ2-1; D gene uncertain. The length of the CDR3 is 16 residues. Trimming cost V 6 bases and J 7 bases, with 22 bases left between them. Germline V lookup: CDR1 MDHEN, CDR2 SYDVKM.